The 14 T cell receptor beta chains below all came from one sample that was sequenced in a study of CD8+ T cells in alopecia areata. It was cDNA, reverse transcribed from extracted RNA, that served as the sequencing template. Clones were sequenced by immunoSEQ multiplex PCR, and TCRdb holds only the in-frame ones, with some missing. The data show about 220,000 clones, more than 45% seen once. Documented treatment: oral pan-JAK inhibitor, 5-10 mg twice daily. Material: CD4+ T cells sorted from blood, obtained at week 4, from a patient treated with tofacitinib. The receptors here all came from a human donor with alopecia areata.

This chain uses TRBV11-2 with TRBJ2-5, with D unclear. The CDR3 contains 13 residues. Trimming took 5 bases from V and 5 from J, leaving 12 bases between them. CDR1 is SGHAT, CDR2 FQNNGV, per germline. CDR3 coding DNA: TGTGCCAGCAGCGCTTCTCACACGGAGACCCAGTACTTC. Its translation: CASSASHTETQYF.

This clone was counted between two and nine times. V and J are TRBV11-2 and TRBJ2-7; no clear D. The CDR3 runs to 11 residues. CDR1 and CDR2 from the germline V gene are SGHAT and FQNNGV. Trimming stripped 2 bases from V and 7 bases from J, with 6 bases between. The CDR3 reads CASSLTGEQYF. CDR3 bases: TGTGCCAGCAGCTTAACTGGGGAGCAGTACTTC.

This clone is a singleton in its sample. This chain links TRBV6-5 with TRBJ2-5; a weak D match, TRBD1 (6 bases). CDR3 length: 12 amino acids. V gave up 8 bases and J gave up 4 bases, with 11 bases separating them. The V gene's germline CDR1 is MNHEY and CDR2 SVGAGI. The CDR3 spells CASSGVGETQYF. The CDR3 coding sequence is TGTGCCAGCTCAGGGGTGGGAGAGACCCAGTACTTC.

The CDR3, as DNA: TGTGCCAGCAGCACCCCAGGGTTTTATTCCTACGAGCAGTACTTC. This encodes CASSTPGFYSYEQYF. The chain couples TRBV7-3 to TRBJ2-7; D is perhaps TRBD1 (5 bases). Trimming took off 5 bases at V and 1 base at J, with 15 bases between the two ends. Germline V gene sequence: CDR1 SGHTA, CDR2 FQGTGA. The CDR3 extends over 15 amino acids.

This clone has only one observation. The chain uses TRBV2 and TRBJ1-1, with D possibly TRBD1 on 6 matching bases. The CDR3 consists of 16 residues. From germline, CDR1 is SNHLY and CDR2 FYNNEI. Between the trimmed V and J ends, which lost 2 bases and 2 bases, there was a span of 15 bases. Here the CDR3 DNA reads TGTGCCAGCAGTGAATGGGGGGGGCAGGTAAACACTGAAGCTTTCTTT. Its protein is CASSEWGGQVNTEAFF. Full variable domain (rest looked up from reference TRBV2 and TRBJ1-1): EPEVTQTPSHQVTQMGQEVILRCVPISNHLYFYWYRQILGQKVEFLVSFYNNEISEKSEIFDDQFSVERPDGSNFTLKIRSTKLEDSAMYFCASSEWGGQVNTEAFFGQGTRLTVV.

This clone was found once. The chain combines TRBV20-1 with TRBJ2-3, with D hard to call. Trimming left V 7 bases short and J 6 bases short, with 8 bases between. This CDR3 spans 10 amino acids. Germline CDR1 DFQATT, CDR2 SNEGSKA (reference sequence). CDR3 sequence (DNA): TGCAGTGGGTATCGGGATACGCAGTATTTT. It yields the protein CSGYRDTQYF.

This clone has more than one count but fewer than ten. The same CDR3 arises from other DNA sequences in this sample as well. The V gene is TRBV7-9, the J gene TRBJ2-3; D call uncertain. Germline values: CDR1 SEHNR, CDR2 FQNEAQ (reference sequence). This CDR3 is built from 14 residues. V was pared by 4 bases and J by 1 base, with 9 bases between. The CDR3 sequence: CASSSLTGTDTQYF. The CDR3 DNA sequence: TGTGCCAGCAGCTCCCTAACAGGCACAGATACGCAGTATTTT.

The rearrangement joins TRBV30 to TRBJ2-7; D might be TRBD1 (6 bases). This CDR3 has 13 residues. V was shortened by 7 bases and J by 5 bases, with 18 bases between the two germline ends. Germline-derived CDR1 and CDR2 are GTSNPN and SVGIG (reference sequence). The CDR3 loop reads CASRSVGDNEQYF. The CDR3, as DNA: TGTGCCTCCAGAAGCGTAGGGGACAACGAGCAGTACTTC.

This clone was picked up a small number of times. The V gene is TRBV7-9, the J gene TRBJ1-6; D gene ambiguous. The CDR3 length is 14 residues. The germline V and J ends were trimmed by 5 bases and 7 bases, with 12 bases remaining between them. Germline lookup yields CDR1 SEHNR and CDR2 FQNEAQ (reference sequence). The DNA for the CDR3 is TGTGCCAGCAGCCCTGATGCCCAAAATTCACCCCTCCACTTT. Translated: CASSPDAQNSPLHF.

J is TRBJ2-3 and V is TRBV6-5, with 9 bases that match TRBD1. V was pared by 8 bases and J by 1 base, with 7 bases of the junction left unmatched. The CDR3 is 15 amino acids. From germline, CDR1 is MNHEY and CDR2 SVGAGI. CDR3 amino acids: CASSLTGGGTDTQYF. CDR3 sequence (DNA): TGTGCCAGCTCTCTTACAGGGGGCGGCACAGATACGCAGTATTTT.

The chain links TRBV30 to TRBJ1-1; TRBD1 is a possible D gene (6 bases). The V gene lost 4 bases and the J gene lost 4 bases, with 10 bases spanning the gap. This CDR3 spans 12 amino acids. Per germline, CDR1 GTSNPN and CDR2 SVGIG (reference sequence). CDR3 sequence reads: CAWNRDSTEAFF. In DNA, the CDR3 is TGTGCCTGGAACAGGGATTCCACTGAAGCTTTCTTT.

The chain links TRBV29-1 to TRBJ1-2; TRBD1 agrees at 8 bases. From germline, CDR1 is SQVTM and CDR2 ANQGSEA. The CDR3 is 13 residues long. V lost 3 bases, J lost 6 bases, and 6 bases stayed unmatched. The CDR3 is CSVDLQGENGYTF. Written as DNA, the CDR3 is TGCAGCGTTGACCTACAGGGGGAGAATGGCTACACCTTC.

This clone was picked up one time. The chain links TRBV4-3 to TRBJ2-5; 13 nucleotides agree with TRBD2. Germline V gene data show CDR1 as LGHNA and CDR2 as YSLEER. V gave up 4 bases and J gave up 4 bases; unmatched junction bases: 3. The CDR3 is 15 residues long. CDR3 sequence reads: CASSPLAGGAETQYF. The CDR3 nucleotides read TGCGCCAGCAGCCCACTAGCGGGGGGGGCAGAGACCCAGTACTTC.

J is TRBJ2-1 and V is TRBV29-1; the match to TRBD2 covers 9 bases. The CDR3 runs 14 residues. Germline trimming cut 6 bases from V and 6 bases from J; bases unmatched to any gene: 9. Germline CDR1 reads SQVTM; CDR2 reads ANQGSEA. CDR3 in DNA: TGCAGCGTGGGAGCGGGGGGCCACCCCAATGAGCAGTTCTTC. Encoded protein: CSVGAGGHPNEQFF.